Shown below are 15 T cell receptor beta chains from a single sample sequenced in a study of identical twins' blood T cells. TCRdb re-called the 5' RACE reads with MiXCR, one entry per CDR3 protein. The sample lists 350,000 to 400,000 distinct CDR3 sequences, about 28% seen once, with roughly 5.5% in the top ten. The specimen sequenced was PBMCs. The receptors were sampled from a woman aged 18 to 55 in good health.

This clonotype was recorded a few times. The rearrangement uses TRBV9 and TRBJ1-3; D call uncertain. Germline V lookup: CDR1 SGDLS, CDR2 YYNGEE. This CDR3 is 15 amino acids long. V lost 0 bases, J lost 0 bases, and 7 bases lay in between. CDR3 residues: CASSVGWTSGNTIYF. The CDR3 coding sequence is TGTGCCAGCAGCGTAGGGTGGACCTCTGGAAACACCATATATTTT.

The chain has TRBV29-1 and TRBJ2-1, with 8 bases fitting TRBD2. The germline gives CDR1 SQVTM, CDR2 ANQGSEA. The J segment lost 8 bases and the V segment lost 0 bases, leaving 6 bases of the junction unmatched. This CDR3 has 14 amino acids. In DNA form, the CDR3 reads TGCAGCGTTGAAGAATGGACTAGCACTTATGAGCAGTTCTTC. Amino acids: CSVEEWTSTYEQFF.

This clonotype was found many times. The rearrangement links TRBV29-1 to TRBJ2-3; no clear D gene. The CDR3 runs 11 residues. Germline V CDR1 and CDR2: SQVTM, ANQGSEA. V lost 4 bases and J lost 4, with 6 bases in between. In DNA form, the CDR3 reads TGCAGCGTTGTGAGCGCAGATACGCAGTATTTT. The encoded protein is CSVVSADTQYF.

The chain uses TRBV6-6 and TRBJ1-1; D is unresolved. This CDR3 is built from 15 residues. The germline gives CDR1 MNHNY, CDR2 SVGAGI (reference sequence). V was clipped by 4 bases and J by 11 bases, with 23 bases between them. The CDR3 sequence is CASSFNGEVARRAFF. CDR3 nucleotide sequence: TGTGCCAGCAGTTTTAACGGAGAAGTCGCCCGACGGGCTTTCTTT.

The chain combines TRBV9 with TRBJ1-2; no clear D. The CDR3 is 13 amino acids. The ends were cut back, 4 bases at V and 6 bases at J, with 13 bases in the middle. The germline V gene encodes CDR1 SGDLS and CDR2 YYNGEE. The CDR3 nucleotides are TGTGCCAGCAGCTTTCGGACGGCGGATGGCTACACCTTC. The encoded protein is CASSFRTADGYTF. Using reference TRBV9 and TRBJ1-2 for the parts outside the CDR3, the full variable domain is DSGVTQTPKHLITATGQRVTLRCSPRSGDLSVYWYQQSLDQGLQFLIQYYNGEERAKGNILERFSAQQFPDLHSELNLSSLELGDSALYFCASSFRTADGYTFGSGTRLTVV.

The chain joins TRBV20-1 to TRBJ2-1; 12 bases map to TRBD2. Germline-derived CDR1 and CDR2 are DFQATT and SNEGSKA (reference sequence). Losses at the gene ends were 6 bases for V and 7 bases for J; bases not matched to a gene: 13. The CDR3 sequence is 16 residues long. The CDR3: CSASGLAGTIGNEQFF. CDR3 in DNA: TGCAGTGCCTCCGGACTAGCGGGAACGATTGGAAATGAGCAGTTCTTC.

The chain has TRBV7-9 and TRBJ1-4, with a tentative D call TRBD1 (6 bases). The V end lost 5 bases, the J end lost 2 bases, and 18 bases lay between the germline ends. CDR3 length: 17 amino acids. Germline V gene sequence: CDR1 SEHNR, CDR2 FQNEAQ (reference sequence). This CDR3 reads CASSTTQGRGTNEKLFF. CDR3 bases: TGTGCCAGCAGCACAACACAGGGAAGAGGGACTAATGAAAAACTGTTTTTT.

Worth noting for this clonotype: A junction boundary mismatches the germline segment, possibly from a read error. CDR3 loop: CASTRLAGDGSGNIQYF. DNA for the CDR3: TGTGCCAGCACCCGACTAGCGGGAGATGGGTCGGGAAACATTCAATACTTC. J is TRBJ2-4 and V is TRBV6-5, with 12 bases aligning to TRBD2. Germline V lookup: CDR1 MNHEY, CDR2 SVGAGI. The length of the CDR3 is 17 residues.

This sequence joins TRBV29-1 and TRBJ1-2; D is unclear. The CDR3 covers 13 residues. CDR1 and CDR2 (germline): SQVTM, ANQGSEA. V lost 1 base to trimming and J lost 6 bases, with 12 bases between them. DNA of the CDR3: TGCAGCGTTGAAGGGAGACAACCGGATGGCTACACCTTC. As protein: CSVEGRQPDGYTF.

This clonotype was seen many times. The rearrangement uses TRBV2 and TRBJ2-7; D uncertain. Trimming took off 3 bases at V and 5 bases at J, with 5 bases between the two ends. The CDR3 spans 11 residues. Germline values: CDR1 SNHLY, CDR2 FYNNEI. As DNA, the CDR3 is TGTGCCAGCAGTGAGTTGGACGAGCAGTACTTC. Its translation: CASSELDEQYF.

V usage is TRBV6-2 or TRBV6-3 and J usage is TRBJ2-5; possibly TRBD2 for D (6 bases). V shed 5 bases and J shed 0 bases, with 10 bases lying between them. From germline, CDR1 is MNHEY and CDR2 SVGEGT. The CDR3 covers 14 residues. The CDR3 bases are TGTGCCAGCAGTCAGTGGGGGGACCAAGAGACCCAGTACTTC. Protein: CASSQWGDQETQYF.

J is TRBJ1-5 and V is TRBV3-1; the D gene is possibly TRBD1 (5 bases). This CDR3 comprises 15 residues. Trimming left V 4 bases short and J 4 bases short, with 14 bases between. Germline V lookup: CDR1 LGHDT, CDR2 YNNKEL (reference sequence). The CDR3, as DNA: TGTGCCAGCAGCCGTGGCTCGAGGGGAAATCAGCCCCAGCATTTT. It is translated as CASSRGSRGNQPQHF.

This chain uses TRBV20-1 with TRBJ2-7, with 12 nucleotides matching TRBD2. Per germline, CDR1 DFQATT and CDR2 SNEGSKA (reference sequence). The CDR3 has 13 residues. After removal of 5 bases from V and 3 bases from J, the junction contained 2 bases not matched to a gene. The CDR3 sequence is CSARLAGVYEQYF. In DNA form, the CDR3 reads TGCAGTGCTCGACTAGCGGGGGTCTACGAGCAGTACTTC.

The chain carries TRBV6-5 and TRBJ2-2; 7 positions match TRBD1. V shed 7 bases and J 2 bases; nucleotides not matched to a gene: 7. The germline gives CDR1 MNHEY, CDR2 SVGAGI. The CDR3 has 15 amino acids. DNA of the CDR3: TGTGCCAGCACCAGGGGGACGACCAACACCGGGGAGCTGTTTTTT. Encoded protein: CASTRGTTNTGELFF.

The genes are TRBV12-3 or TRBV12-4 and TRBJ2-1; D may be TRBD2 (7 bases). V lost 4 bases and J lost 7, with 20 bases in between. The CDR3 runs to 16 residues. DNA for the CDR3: TGTGCCAGCAGTTCCTACAGGGAGGGCATAGGGAATGAGCAGTTCTTC. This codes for CASSSYREGIGNEQFF.